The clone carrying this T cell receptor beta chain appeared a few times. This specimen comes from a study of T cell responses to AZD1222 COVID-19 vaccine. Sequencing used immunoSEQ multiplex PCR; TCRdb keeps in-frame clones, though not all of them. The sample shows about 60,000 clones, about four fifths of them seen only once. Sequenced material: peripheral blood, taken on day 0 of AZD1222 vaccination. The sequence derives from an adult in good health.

CDR3 in amino acids: CASQPHQGTGELFF. CDR3 in DNA: TGTGCCTCACAGCCCCACCAAGGGACCGGGGAGCTGTTTTTT. This chain links TRBV15 with TRBJ2-2; D remains unclear. Germline assignment: CDR1 LNHNV and CDR2 YYDKDF (reference sequence). V dropped 11 bases and J dropped 5 bases, with 18 bases sitting between them. CDR3 length: 14 residues.